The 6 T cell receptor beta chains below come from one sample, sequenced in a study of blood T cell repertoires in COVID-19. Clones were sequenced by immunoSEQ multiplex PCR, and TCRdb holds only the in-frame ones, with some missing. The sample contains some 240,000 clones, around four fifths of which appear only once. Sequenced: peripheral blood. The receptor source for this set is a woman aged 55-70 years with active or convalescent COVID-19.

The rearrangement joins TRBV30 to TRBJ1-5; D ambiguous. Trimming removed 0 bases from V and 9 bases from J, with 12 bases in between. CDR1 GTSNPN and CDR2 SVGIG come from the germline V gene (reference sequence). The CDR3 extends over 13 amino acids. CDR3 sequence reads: CAWSVPGLVPQHF. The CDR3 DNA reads TGTGCCTGGAGTGTACCGGGGTTGGTGCCCCAGCATTTT.

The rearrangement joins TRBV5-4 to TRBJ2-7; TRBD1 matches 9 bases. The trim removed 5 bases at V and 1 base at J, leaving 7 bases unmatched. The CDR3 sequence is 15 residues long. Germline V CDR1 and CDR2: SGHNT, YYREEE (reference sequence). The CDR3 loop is CASSIDRGRSYEQYF. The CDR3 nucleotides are TGTGCCAGCAGTATAGACAGGGGGAGGTCCTACGAGCAGTACTTC.

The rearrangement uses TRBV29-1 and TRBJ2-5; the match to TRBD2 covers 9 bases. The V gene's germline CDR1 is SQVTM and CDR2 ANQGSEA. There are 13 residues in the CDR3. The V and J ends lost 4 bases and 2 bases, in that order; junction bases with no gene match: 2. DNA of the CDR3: TGCAGCGTTGCGGGACTAGCTCAAGAGACCCAGTACTTC. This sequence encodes CSVAGLAQETQYF. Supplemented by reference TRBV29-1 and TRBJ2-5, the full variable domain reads SAVISQKPSRDICQRGTSLTIQCQVDSQVTMMFWYRQQPGQSLTLIATANQGSEATYESGFVIDKFPISRPNLTFSTLTVSNMSPEDSSIYLCSVAGLAQETQYFGPGTRLLVL.

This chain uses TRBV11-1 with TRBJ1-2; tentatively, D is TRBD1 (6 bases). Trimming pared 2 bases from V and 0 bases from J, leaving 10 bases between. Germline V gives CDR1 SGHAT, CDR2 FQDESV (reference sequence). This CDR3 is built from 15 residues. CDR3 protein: CASSLRTVANYGYTF. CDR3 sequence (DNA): TGTGCCAGCAGCTTAAGGACAGTCGCTAACTATGGCTACACCTTC.

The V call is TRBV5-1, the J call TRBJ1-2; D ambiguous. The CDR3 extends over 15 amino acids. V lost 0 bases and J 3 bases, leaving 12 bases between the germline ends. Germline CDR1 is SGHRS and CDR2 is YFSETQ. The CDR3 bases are TGCGCCAGCAGCTTGGGCCCGGTATCGGACTATGGCTACACCTTC. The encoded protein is CASSLGPVSDYGYTF.

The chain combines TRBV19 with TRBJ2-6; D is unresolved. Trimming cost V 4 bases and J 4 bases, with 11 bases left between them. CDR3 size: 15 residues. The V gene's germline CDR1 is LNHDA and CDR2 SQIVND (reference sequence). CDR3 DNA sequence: TGTGCCAGTAGTAAGCAGACTGGAGGGGCCAACGTCCTGACTTTC. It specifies CASSKQTGGANVLTF.